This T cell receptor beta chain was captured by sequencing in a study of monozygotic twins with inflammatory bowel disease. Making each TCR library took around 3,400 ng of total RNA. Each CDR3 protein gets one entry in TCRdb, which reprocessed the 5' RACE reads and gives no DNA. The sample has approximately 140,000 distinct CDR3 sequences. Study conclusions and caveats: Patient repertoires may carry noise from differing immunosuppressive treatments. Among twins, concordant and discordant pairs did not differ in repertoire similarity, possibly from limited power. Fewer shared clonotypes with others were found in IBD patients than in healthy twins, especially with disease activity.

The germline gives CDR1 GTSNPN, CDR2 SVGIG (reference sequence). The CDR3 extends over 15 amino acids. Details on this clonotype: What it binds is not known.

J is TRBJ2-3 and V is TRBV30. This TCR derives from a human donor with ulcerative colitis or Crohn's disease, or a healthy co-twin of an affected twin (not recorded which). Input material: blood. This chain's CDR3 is CAWSVLLGYTDTQYF.